Listed below are T cell receptor beta chains from one sample, sequenced in a study of identifying expanded T cells in peripheral blood. Sequenced by immunoSEQ multiplex PCR; TCRdb stores in-frame clones only, minus some. The sample shows around 100,000 clones, 80% to 90% of them seen only once. Sequencing was done on a sample of blood. The receptors stem from a person aged 18 to 75 in good health. The CDR3 runs from the conserved cysteine through the conserved F or W. D genes are given only for firm matches. Expanded clones get a size class; other rows say once, few or many, or leave the size out.

clone_size: NA
d_call: NA
j_call: TRBJ2-7
v_call: TRBV28
cdr3_aa: CASSRYRDPEYF
cdr3_nt: TGTGCCAGCAGTCGTTACAGGGACCCAGAGTACTTC

clone_size: NA
d_call: TRBD1
j_call: TRBJ1-1
v_call: TRBV5-5
cdr3_aa: CASSLTGTGNTEAFF
cdr3_nt: TGTGCCAGCAGCTTGACTGGGACAGGGAACACTGAAGCTTTCTTT

clone_size: NA
d_call: TRBD2
j_call: TRBJ2-3
v_call: TRBV2
cdr3_aa: CASSYGGATDTQYF
cdr3_nt: TGTGCCAGCAGTTACGGGGGGGCCACAGATACGCAGTATTTT

clone_size: NA
d_call: NA
j_call: TRBJ1-2
v_call: TRBV7-9
cdr3_aa: CASRRQANYGYTF
cdr3_nt: TGTGCCAGCAGACGACAGGCTAACTATGGCTACACCTTC

clone_size: NA
d_call: NA
j_call: TRBJ2-7
v_call: TRBV6-6
cdr3_aa: CASSYGDGPSEQYF
cdr3_nt: TGTGCCAGCAGTTACGGGGACGGACCCTCCGAGCAGTACTTC

clone_size: NA
d_call: NA
j_call: TRBJ1-5
v_call: TRBV4-3
cdr3_aa: CASSQDVGWNQPQHF
cdr3_nt: TGCGCCAGCAGCCAAGATGTGGGGTGGAATCAGCCCCAGCATTTT

clone_size: NA
d_call: NA
j_call: TRBJ1-2
v_call: TRBV5-6
cdr3_aa: CASSLGAGPSYGYTF
cdr3_nt: TGTGCCAGCAGCTTGGGGGCGGGACCGAGCTATGGCTACACCTTC

clone_size: NA
d_call: NA
j_call: TRBJ1-5
v_call: TRBV28
cdr3_aa: CASSGGREPYSNQPQHF
cdr3_nt: TGTGCCAGCAGTGGGGGTAGGGAGCCCTATAGCAATCAGCCCCAGCATTTT

clone_size: once
d_call: TRBD1
j_call: TRBJ2-7
v_call: TRBV6-6
cdr3_aa: CASSYGKGGATYEQYF
cdr3_nt: TGTGCCAGCAGTTACGGTAAAGGGGGCGCGACTTACGAGCAGTACTTC

clone_size: few
d_call: NA
j_call: TRBJ1-6
v_call: TRBV6-5
cdr3_aa: CASSYSVQVESPLHF
cdr3_nt: TGTGCCAGCAGTTACTCGGTACAGGTTGAATCACCCCTCCACTTT

clone_size: NA
d_call: TRBD1
j_call: TRBJ1-5
v_call: TRBV6-6
cdr3_aa: CASRGTGYSNQPQHF
cdr3_nt: TGTGCCAGCAGGGGGACAGGCTATAGCAATCAGCCCCAGCATTTT

clone_size: NA
d_call: NA
j_call: TRBJ2-7
v_call: TRBV29-1
cdr3_aa: CSVEVLGDPYEQYF
cdr3_nt: TGCAGCGTTGAAGTGCTAGGGGATCCCTACGAGCAGTACTTC

clone_size: NA
d_call: NA
j_call: TRBJ2-7
v_call: TRBV5-1
cdr3_aa: CASSLGGIYEQYF
cdr3_nt: TGCGCCAGCAGCTTGGGAGGAATCTACGAGCAGTACTTC

clone_size: NA
d_call: NA
j_call: TRBJ2-3
v_call: TRBV28
cdr3_aa: CASSFEGDTQYF
cdr3_nt: TGTGCCAGCAGTTTCGAGGGAGATACGCAGTATTTT

clone_size: NA
d_call: NA
j_call: TRBJ1-5
v_call: TRBV28
cdr3_aa: CASSSGGGGQPQHF
cdr3_nt: TGTGCCAGCAGTTCTGGGGGGGGCGGTCAGCCCCAGCATTTT

clone_size: NA
d_call: NA
j_call: TRBJ2-5
v_call: TRBV30
cdr3_aa: CAWSWGETQYF
cdr3_nt: TGTGCCTGGAGTTGGGGGGAGACCCAGTACTTC

clone_size: NA
d_call: NA
j_call: TRBJ1-1
v_call: TRBV6-5
cdr3_aa: CASSAPIQGEAFF
cdr3_nt: TGTGCCAGCAGCGCGCCCATACAGGGAGAAGCTTTCTTT

clone_size: once
d_call: TRBD2
j_call: TRBJ2-3
v_call: TRBV19
cdr3_aa: CASSILAGGLGAAQYF
cdr3_nt: TGTGCCAGTAGTATCCTAGCGGGGGGGCTTGGTGCGGCGCAGTATTTT

clone_size: NA
d_call: NA
j_call: TRBJ1-2
v_call: TRBV29-1
cdr3_aa: CSVDGGSSYGYTF
cdr3_nt: TGCAGCGTTGATGGGGGATCTAGCTATGGCTACACCTTC

clone_size: NA
d_call: TRBD1
j_call: TRBJ1-2
v_call: TRBV7-8
cdr3_aa: CASSPGTVVYGYTF
cdr3_nt: TGTGCCAGCAGCCCAGGGACAGTTGTTTATGGCTACACCTTC

clone_size: NA
d_call: TRBD1
j_call: TRBJ2-5
v_call: TRBV5-1
cdr3_aa: CASSRDSEETQYF
cdr3_nt: TGCGCCAGCAGCCGGGACAGTGAGGAGACCCAGTACTTC

clone_size: NA
d_call: NA
j_call: TRBJ1-2
v_call: TRBV4-2
cdr3_aa: CASSQDVGGRANYGYTF
cdr3_nt: TGTGCCAGCAGCCAAGATGTTGGGGGCAGAGCTAACTATGGCTACACCTTC

clone_size: NA
d_call: TRBD1
j_call: TRBJ1-4
v_call: TRBV19
cdr3_aa: CASRLTGVNEKLFF
cdr3_nt: TGTGCCAGCCGGTTGACAGGGGTGAATGAAAAACTGTTTTTT

clone_size: NA
d_call: TRBD1
j_call: TRBJ2-5
v_call: TRBV7-9
cdr3_aa: CASTSQGVQETQYF
cdr3_nt: TGTGCCAGCACCTCACAGGGGGTCCAAGAGACCCAGTACTTC

clone_size: once
d_call: NA
j_call: TRBJ2-7
v_call: TRBV6-6
cdr3_aa: CASRGGGNTYEQYF
cdr3_nt: TGTGCCAGCAGGGGAGGGGGGAATACCTACGAGCAGTACTTC

clone_size: NA
d_call: NA
j_call: TRBJ1-3
v_call: TRBV15
cdr3_aa: CATSRELTSGNTIYF
cdr3_nt: TGTGCCACCAGCAGAGAGCTAACCTCTGGAAACACCATATATTTT

clone_size: NA
d_call: NA
j_call: TRBJ1-1
v_call: TRBV15
cdr3_aa: CATLPIGGGDTEAFF
cdr3_nt: TGTGCCACCTTACCGATCGGAGGGGGTGACACTGAAGCTTTCTTT

clone_size: NA
d_call: NA
j_call: TRBJ1-2
v_call: TRBV18
cdr3_aa: CASSPSDGNYGYTF
cdr3_nt: TGTGCCAGCTCACCTAGCGACGGTAACTATGGCTACACCTTC

clone_size: NA
d_call: NA
j_call: TRBJ2-3
v_call: TRBV11-1
cdr3_aa: CASSLDFTDTQYF
cdr3_nt: TGTGCCAGCAGCTTGGACTTCACAGATACGCAGTATTTT

clone_size: NA
d_call: NA
j_call: TRBJ2-3
v_call: TRBV28
cdr3_aa: CASRGGGGSTDTQYF
cdr3_nt: TGTGCCAGCAGGGGTGGCGGGGGCAGCACAGATACGCAGTATTTT

clone_size: once
d_call: TRBD2
j_call: TRBJ2-1
v_call: TRBV11-3
cdr3_aa: CASSSSSGGAYNEQFF
cdr3_nt: TGTGCCAGCAGCTCCTCTAGCGGGGGGGCCTACAATGAGCAGTTCTTC

clone_size: NA
d_call: NA
j_call: TRBJ1-5
v_call: TRBV7-9
cdr3_aa: CASSLGGAGQPQHF
cdr3_nt: TGTGCCAGCAGCTTAGGGGGGGCCGGTCAGCCCCAGCATTTT

clone_size: NA
d_call: NA
j_call: TRBJ2-1
v_call: TRBV6-5
cdr3_aa: CASSYGDNEQFF
cdr3_nt: TGTGCCAGCAGTTACGGGGACAATGAGCAGTTCTTC

clone_size: NA
d_call: NA
j_call: TRBJ2-5
v_call: TRBV29-1
cdr3_aa: CSVVSHQETQYF
cdr3_nt: TGCAGCGTTGTTTCCCACCAAGAGACCCAGTACTTC

clone_size: few
d_call: NA
j_call: TRBJ1-5
v_call: TRBV28
cdr3_aa: CASSELQGNQPQHF
cdr3_nt: TGTGCCAGCAGTGAATTGCAGGGAAATCAGCCCCAGCATTTT

clone_size: NA
d_call: TRBD2
j_call: TRBJ2-1
v_call: TRBV7-8
cdr3_aa: CASSQGTSGYNEQFF
cdr3_nt: TGTGCCAGCAGCCAAGGGACTAGCGGGTACAATGAGCAGTTCTTC

clone_size: NA
d_call: NA
j_call: TRBJ1-4
v_call: TRBV4-3
cdr3_aa: CASSVLGEKLFF
cdr3_nt: TGCGCCAGCAGCGTACTGGGGGAAAAACTGTTTTTT

clone_size: NA
d_call: NA
j_call: TRBJ1-5
v_call: TRBV5-5
cdr3_aa: CASSLELASGQPQHF
cdr3_nt: TGTGCCAGCAGCTTGGAGTTGGCGTCGGGACAGCCCCAGCATTTT

clone_size: NA
d_call: NA
j_call: TRBJ2-5
v_call: TRBV11-2
cdr3_aa: CASSFGGPGTQYF
cdr3_nt: TGTGCCAGCAGCTTCGGGGGGCCCGGGACCCAGTACTTC

clone_size: NA
d_call: NA
j_call: TRBJ2-2
v_call: TRBV10-1
cdr3_aa: CASSEALGAGELFF
cdr3_nt: TGCGCCAGCAGTGAGGCTTTAGGGGCCGGGGAGCTGTTTTTT

clone_size: NA
d_call: TRBD1
j_call: TRBJ1-2
v_call: TRBV5-1
cdr3_aa: CATSGQGGNYGYTF
cdr3_nt: TGCGCCACCTCGGGACAGGGTGGTAACTATGGCTACACCTTC